Sequencing of this T cell receptor beta chain was carried out in a study of Ad26.COV2.S vaccination and SARS-CoV-2 variants. Treatment in this sample: over 15 received Ad26.COV2.S at low or high dose, single or two shots; several received placebo; per-sample allocation not given. Material that was analyzed had been drawn on day 63 after the first vaccine or placebo injection. Clones were read by immunoSEQ multiplex PCR, and TCRdb kept only the in-frame ones, dropping some. The sample carries about 350,000 clones, about 89% recorded once. Trimming left V 4 bases short and J 1 base short, with 2 bases between. CDR1 is MDHEN and CDR2 is SYDVKM in the germline V gene. The CDR3 is made up of 11 amino acids.

The rearrangement links TRBV28 to TRBJ2-7; D gene unclear. Specimen: peripheral blood, collected in a trial of Ad26.COV2.S vaccine versus placebo. The clonotype comes from a person between 18 and 65 years old who received the Ad26.COV2.S COVID-19 vaccine or a placebo. The CDR3 bases are TGTGCCAGCAGTTCTTCCTACGAGCAGTACTTC. Translated, it gives CASSSSYEQYF.